The 28 T cell receptor beta chains below all came from one sample that was sequenced in a study of shared clonotypes between healthy human individuals (dated by TCRdb to about 2020). The method behind the library was the immunoSEQ multiplex PCR assay. What TCRdb holds here is the immuneACCESS table cut down to in-frame rearrangements. Part of the clones is not present; checked against another copy, under half of the missing clones reflect an unresolved V gene, and the others are unexplained. Within this sample are 600,000 to 750,000 clones, with 90% of them counted one time only. Clones ranked in the top ten supply 30% to 35% of the sample. The sequencing input was memory CD8+ T cells from PBMCs. According to the study, the label for this sample's cell subset or site signals: CD45RO+ cells pooled with CCR7-negative TemRA cells. These receptor sequences come from a man aged 18 to 29 in good health. Some clones in this sample may be carry-over from other donors' samples.

V usage is TRBV7-9 and J usage is TRBJ2-2, with D unresolved. Trimming took 5 bases from V and 3 from J, leaving 16 bases between them. Germline CDR1 SEHNR, CDR2 FQNEAQ (reference sequence). The CDR3 runs 16 residues. The DNA of the CDR3 is TGTGCCAGCAGCACACCCAGCGAAGGAGACACCGGGGAGCTGTTTTTT. It is translated as CASSTPSEGDTGELFF.

The chain recombines TRBV19 with TRBJ2-3; TRBD2 matches 9 bases. From germline, CDR1 is LNHDA and CDR2 SQIVND (reference sequence). The CDR3 runs to 17 residues. J lost 6 bases, V lost 7 bases, and 17 bases had no gene match. As DNA, the CDR3 is TGTGCCAGTACCTCCTACGGAGCGGGAGGAATCGGGGATACGCAGTATTTT. Its translation: CASTSYGAGGIGDTQYF.

This chain's CDR3 is CASRPTGAFSYEQYF. CDR3 DNA sequence: TGTGCCAGCAGGCCTACAGGGGCGTTTTCCTACGAGCAGTACTTC. The chain has TRBV7-2 and TRBJ2-7, with 7 bases identical to TRBD1. After removal of 6 bases from V and 1 base from J, the junction contained 9 bases not matched to a gene. There are 15 residues in the CDR3. Germline V gene data show CDR1 as SGHTA and CDR2 as FQGNSA.

The sample holds one count of this clone. The V gene is TRBV6-4, the J gene TRBJ2-2; 9 nucleotides agree with TRBD2. Germline-derived CDR1 and CDR2 are MRHNA and SNTAGT. With V trimmed by 8 bases and J by 6 bases, 1 base remained unmatched. This CDR3 has 12 amino acids. DNA for the CDR3: TGTGCCAGCCGGACTAGCGCCGGGGAGCTGTTTTTT. This translates into CASRTSAGELFF.

This clone turned up a few times. The V gene is TRBV9, the J gene TRBJ1-1; D not certain. The CDR3 covers 14 residues. CDR1 SGDLS and CDR2 YYNGEE come from the germline V gene. The V and J ends lost 3 bases and 0 bases respectively, with 9 bases between them. CDR3 nucleotide sequence: TGTGCCAGCAGCGAGGAGGCCGTGAACACTGAAGCTTTCTTT. It encodes CASSEEAVNTEAFF.

This chain uses TRBV4-1 with TRBJ2-1, with 7 bases identical to TRBD2. From germline, CDR1 is MGHRA and CDR2 YSYEKL. V shed 4 bases, J shed 5 bases, and the junction held 8 bases outside the gene matches. This CDR3 region has 15 residues. As DNA, the CDR3 is TGCGCCAGCAGCCTACCGCTAGCGGCCAACAATGAGCAGTTCTTC. Translating it yields CASSLPLAANNEQFF.

CDR3 sequence reads: CASSGDTGELFF. In DNA, the CDR3 is TGTGCCAGCAGTGGGGACACCGGGGAGCTGTTTTTT. The V call is TRBV6-5, the J call TRBJ2-2, with no clear D. V lost 5 bases and J 3 bases, leaving 4 bases between the germline ends. Germline values: CDR1 MNHEY, CDR2 SVGAGI. The CDR3 runs to 12 residues.

This chain uses TRBV7-3 with TRBJ2-1, with 11 bases matching TRBD1. From germline, CDR1 is SGHTA and CDR2 FQGTGA. The CDR3 is made up of 15 amino acids. V shed 5 bases and J 6 bases; nucleotides not matched to a gene: 6. The CDR3 DNA reads as TGTGCCAGCAGCCAGGACAGGGGGCGAGTCAATGAGCAGTTCTTC. It is translated as CASSQDRGRVNEQFF.

The rearrangement links TRBV7-9 to TRBJ1-1; 8 bases match TRBD1. Looked up from germline, CDR1 is SEHNR and CDR2 is FQNEAQ (reference sequence). This CDR3 is built from 15 residues. V shed 1 base, J shed 5 bases, and the junction held 6 bases outside the gene matches. CDR3 nucleotide sequence: TGTGCCAGCAGCTTAGTGGGCAGGGGGCCTACTGAAGCTTTCTTT. It is translated as CASSLVGRGPTEAFF.

Only a few counts were recorded for this clone. J is TRBJ1-5 and V is TRBV15; D remains ambiguous. V was shortened by 1 base and J by 4 bases, with 8 bases between the two germline ends. Germline-derived CDR1 and CDR2 are LNHNV and YYDKDF (reference sequence). This CDR3 region has 14 residues. In nucleotides, the CDR3 is TGTGCCACCAGCAGAGGGGAGCCTAATCAGCCCCAGCATTTT. It translates to CATSRGEPNQPQHF.

The V call is TRBV7-2, the J call TRBJ1-2, with D uncertain. CDR3 length: 16 residues. The V gene's germline CDR1 is SGHTA and CDR2 FQGNSA. The germline V and J ends were trimmed by 5 bases and 6 bases, with 22 bases remaining between them. The CDR3 DNA reads as TGTGCCAGCAGCCACCCGACCCCGAGGGTGGTGGATGGCTACACCTTC. The encoded protein is CASSHPTPRVVDGYTF.

The chain employs TRBV30 and TRBJ2-7; 9 nucleotides align to TRBD2. J gave up 4 bases and V 0 bases, and 7 bases lay outside the gene matches. The CDR3 consists of 15 residues. Per the germline V gene, CDR1 is GTSNPN and CDR2 is SVGIG (reference sequence). The CDR3 bases are TGTGCCTGGAGTGTAATACTAGCGGGCCCTTACGAGCAGTACTTC. Translated, it gives CAWSVILAGPYEQYF.

This chain connects TRBV6-6 to TRBJ2-7; 7 nucleotides align to TRBD1. This CDR3 is built from 16 residues. V shed 0 bases, J shed 4 bases, and the junction held 9 bases outside the gene matches. The germline V gene has CDR1 MNHNY and CDR2 SVGAGI (reference sequence). The CDR3 DNA is TGTGCCAGCAGTTACTCTGCGGCCGGGACAGCTTACGAGCAGTACTTC. As protein: CASSYSAAGTAYEQYF.

V is TRBV9 and J is TRBJ2-2, with a weak D call TRBD2 (5 bases). The CDR3 runs to 15 residues. Per germline, CDR1 SGDLS and CDR2 YYNGEE. The V and J ends lost 0 bases and 5 bases respectively, with 11 bases between them. For the CDR3, the DNA is TGTGCCAGCAGCGTAGATGACGGGAAGACCGGGGAGCTGTTTTTT. Protein product: CASSVDDGKTGELFF. Full variable domain (remainder filled in from reference TRBV9 and TRBJ2-2): DSGVTQTPKHLITATGQRVTLRCSPRSGDLSVYWYQQSLDQGLQFLIQYYNGEERAKGNILERFSAQQFPDLHSELNLSSLELGDSALYFCASSVDDGKTGELFFGEGSRLTVL.

The chain carries TRBV20-1 and TRBJ2-5; D unresolved. Per germline, CDR1 DFQATT and CDR2 SNEGSKA (reference sequence). V lost 8 bases and J 9 bases, leaving 7 bases between the germline ends. The CDR3 sequence is 8 residues long. The CDR3 nucleotides read TGCAGTCCGCTAGCCCAGTACTTC. As protein: CSPLAQYF.

The chain joins TRBV7-3 to TRBJ2-1, with 9 positions matching TRBD2. Per germline, CDR1 SGHTA and CDR2 FQGTGA. The length of the CDR3 is 17 residues. The V gene end was trimmed by 5 bases and the J gene end by 4 bases; junction bases not matched to a gene: 12. CDR3 in DNA: TGTGCCAGCAGCCGAAGGGAGAGCGGGAGGTTTTACAATGAGCAGTTCTTC. The encoded protein is CASSRRESGRFYNEQFF.

The chain is built from TRBV2 and TRBJ2-1; the D is unclear. Germline V CDR1 and CDR2: SNHLY, FYNNEI. This CDR3 is built from 12 residues. V shed 1 base and J shed 10 bases, with 8 bases lying between them. For the CDR3, the DNA is TGTGCCAGCAGTGAAGGTGGCGCAGAGCAGTTCTTC. It yields the protein CASSEGGAEQFF.

V usage is TRBV7-9 and J usage is TRBJ1-4, with D uncertain. This CDR3 is 13 amino acids long. Germline CDR1 and CDR2: SEHNR and FQNEAQ (reference sequence). The V and J ends lost 2 bases and 6 bases respectively, with 7 bases between them. The CDR3 sequence is CASSLKRDEKLFF. CDR3 DNA sequence: TGTGCCAGCAGCTTAAAAAGGGATGAAAAACTGTTTTTT.

The chain couples TRBV5-1 to TRBJ2-1; D gene uncertain. The CDR3 sequence is 16 residues long. CDR1 and CDR2 (germline): SGHRS, YFSETQ. V was shortened by 3 bases and J by 2 bases, with 15 bases between the two germline ends. CDR3 DNA sequence: TGCGCCAGCAGCTACAATCCAAACCCCACCTACAATGAGCAGTTCTTC. Its protein is CASSYNPNPTYNEQFF.

This chain uses TRBV7-9 with TRBJ1-1, with D possibly matching TRBD1 (6 bases). CDR1 and CDR2 from the germline V gene are SEHNR and FQNEAQ (reference sequence). Trimming took 3 bases from V and 2 from J, leaving 13 bases between them. This CDR3 is 15 amino acids long. The CDR3 spells CASSFSGHGNTEAFF. In DNA form, the CDR3 reads TGTGCCAGCAGCTTCTCGGGACACGGAAACACTGAAGCTTTCTTT.

V gene TRBV5-6 combines with J gene TRBJ2-3; no clear D. The CDR3 consists of 13 residues. The ends were cut back, 6 bases at V and 3 bases at J, with 11 bases in the middle. The germline V gene encodes CDR1 SGHDT and CDR2 YYEEEE. Here the CDR3 reads CASMAALTDTQYF. In DNA, the CDR3 is TGTGCCAGCATGGCAGCTCTTACAGATACGCAGTATTTT.

This clone was observed a few times. The CDR3 is CASSILAGYEQYF. DNA of the CDR3: TGTGCCAGTAGTATACTAGCGGGGTACGAGCAGTACTTC. The genes are TRBV19 and TRBJ2-7; the match to TRBD2 covers 9 bases. This CDR3 region has 13 residues. V was pared by 2 bases and J by 4 bases, with 0 bases of the junction left unmatched. Per germline, CDR1 LNHDA and CDR2 SQIVND (reference sequence).

The chain has TRBV27 and TRBJ1-5; TRBD1 might be the D (5 bases). Germline CDR1 is MNHEY and CDR2 is SMNVEV (reference sequence). The CDR3 spans 14 residues. V was cut by 4 bases and J by 4 bases, with 11 bases left in between. The CDR3 spells CASSYRKGNQPQHF. The CDR3 DNA reads TGTGCCAGCAGTTACAGGAAGGGGAATCAGCCCCAGCATTTT.

The rearrangement uses TRBV6-6 and TRBJ2-1, with TRBD2 matching over 9 bases. Germline-derived CDR1 and CDR2 are MNHNY and SVGAGI (reference sequence). Trimming took 6 bases from V and 15 from J; bases not matched to a gene: 21. The CDR3 sequence is 16 residues long. The CDR3 loop reads CASRGASGIRPWGPFF. CDR3 sequence (DNA): TGTGCCAGCAGGGGCGCTAGCGGGATAAGGCCCTGGGGCCCGTTCTTC.

V and J are TRBV11-2 and TRBJ2-1; D may be TRBD2 (6 bases). The CDR3 loop spans 18 amino acids. The V gene lost 0 bases and the J gene lost 3 bases, with 18 bases spanning the gap. Germline V gene data show CDR1 as SGHAT and CDR2 as FQNNGV. Here the CDR3 DNA reads TGTGCCAGCAGCTTAGAGTTTGGCCCGGGGACTCTCTACAATGAGCAGTTCTTC. Its translation: CASSLEFGPGTLYNEQFF.

The V gene is TRBV7-6, the J gene TRBJ2-3; 13 bases match TRBD2. CDR1 is SGHVS and CDR2 is FNYEAQ in the germline V gene. The ends lost 4 bases at V and 5 bases at J; junction bases unmatched: 6. This CDR3 region has 16 residues. In DNA, the CDR3 is TGTGCCAGCAGCTCCGGACTAGCGGGAGTGGGAGATACGCAGTATTTT. Translated, it gives CASSSGLAGVGDTQYF.

In its sample, this clone was seen a few times. The J gene is TRBJ1-4, the V gene TRBV10-3; D gene uncertain. Germline V CDR1 and CDR2: ENHRY, SYGVKD. V was pared by 8 bases and J by 3 bases, with 13 bases between. This CDR3 is 14 amino acids long. CDR3 coding DNA: TGTGCCATCTGGGAGGGCGGCCCTAATGAAAAACTGTTTTTT. Its translation is CAIWEGGPNEKLFF.

In DNA, the CDR3 is TGTGCCAGCAGTTACCAATCTGGGACTGAAGCTTTCTTT. This encodes CASSYQSGTEAFF. The chain is built from TRBV6-5 and TRBJ1-1; D is unclear. From germline, CDR1 is MNHEY and CDR2 SVGAGI. CDR3 length equals 13 residues. Trimming shortened V by 2 bases and J by 5 bases, and 9 bases separated the two germline ends.